Below, 12 T cell receptor beta chains from the same sample are listed, as sequenced in a study of follicular helper T cells after annual influenza vaccination (dated by TCRdb to 2017 to 2019). In the paper's terms, the time point label means: 2015-2016 season, pre-vaccination. Library method: the immunoSEQ multiplex PCR assay. Not all clones reach the TCRdb copy of this immuneACCESS table, which keeps in-frame sequences only. Checked studies attribute under half of the gap to unresolved V genes and leave the rest unexplained. Present in this sample are about 5,000 clones, approximately 85% of which were seen just once. The ten largest clones add up to roughly 1% of the sample. The starting material was CXCR5+ CD38- circulating T follicular helper cells from blood, obtained on the day of influenza vaccination. The sample's cell subset or site label, decoded: circulating Tfh, non-naive CD4+CXCR5+PD-1+ (ICOS+CD38+ or ICOS-CD38-). The receptors originated from an adult who received the influenza vaccine.

J is TRBJ2-2 and V is TRBV10-3, with TRBD1 matching 7 bases. J lost 4 bases, V lost 10 bases, and 6 bases had no gene match. This CDR3 comprises 13 residues. Germline-derived CDR1 and CDR2 are ENHRY and SYGVKD. CDR3 in amino acids: CATEGQTTGELFF. The CDR3 region has the DNA TGTGCCACCGAGGGACAGACCACCGGGGAGCTGTTTTTT.

The chain joins TRBV19 to TRBJ2-2; the D gene could be TRBD1 or TRBD2 (6 bases each). CDR3 length: 15 amino acids. CDR1 is LNHDA and CDR2 is SQIVND in the germline V gene (reference sequence). Between the trimmed V and J ends, which lost 3 bases and 0 bases, there was a span of 8 bases. For the CDR3, the DNA is TGTGCCAGTAGTATTCGGGGGCCGAACACCGGGGAGCTGTTTTTT. Encoded protein: CASSIRGPNTGELFF.

The V gene is TRBV28, the J gene TRBJ1-2; 7 positions agree with TRBD1. Trimming cost V 8 bases and J 4 bases; bases outside gene matches: 13. This CDR3 is 15 amino acids long. CDR1 and CDR2 (germline): MDHEN, SYDVKM. In DNA form, the CDR3 reads TGTGCCAGCTTCGAATCGGGGACAGCTCTCTATGGCTACACCTTC. Its translation is CASFESGTALYGYTF.

V usage is TRBV11-3 and J usage is TRBJ2-7; D remains ambiguous. In germline, CDR1 is SGHNT, CDR2 YENEEA. V dropped 6 bases and J dropped 2 bases, with 14 bases sitting between them. The CDR3 has 14 amino acids. The CDR3 DNA reads TGTGCCAGCAGTCCTCTCCTGTTCCCCTACGAGCAGTACTTC. Encoded protein: CASSPLLFPYEQYF.

This chain connects TRBV18 to TRBJ1-2; 8 bases match TRBD1. With V trimmed by 6 bases and J by 0 bases, 6 bases remained unmatched. The CDR3 is 15 amino acids. Per the germline V gene, CDR1 is KGHSH and CDR2 is LQKENI. The chain's CDR3 is CASSPGQGSNYGYTF. CDR3 DNA sequence: TGTGCCAGCTCCCCCGGACAGGGCTCTAACTATGGCTACACCTTC.

The chain is built from TRBV28 and TRBJ2-3, with a possible D match to TRBD2 (6 bases). This CDR3 has 16 amino acids. The germline V and J ends were trimmed by 6 bases and 1 base, with 17 bases remaining between them. Germline CDR1 MDHEN, CDR2 SYDVKM. The DNA for the CDR3 is TGTGCCAGCAGCCCTTCTAGAGGAGGGGGCACAGATACGCAGTATTTT. Amino acid sequence: CASSPSRGGGTDTQYF.

The V and J genes are TRBV20-1 and TRBJ2-5; no clear D gene. Deletions cut 4 bases from V and 9 bases from J, with 12 bases between. CDR3 length: 11 amino acids. The germline gives CDR1 DFQATT, CDR2 SNEGSKA (reference sequence). The CDR3, as DNA: TGCAGTGCTACCACCTCGGCGGCCCAGTACTTC. Residues: CSATTSAAQYF.

The chain recombines TRBV18 with TRBJ2-7; D call uncertain. The germline CDR1 and CDR2 sequences are KGHSH and LQKENI. Trimming cost V 2 bases and J 7 bases, with 6 bases left between them. This CDR3 region has 11 residues. Written as DNA, the CDR3 is TGTGCCAGCTCACCAGGGCAGGAGCAGTACTTC. This translates into CASSPGQEQYF.

V is TRBV18 and J is TRBJ1-5; 7 bases align to TRBD1. With 4 bases clipped from V and 1 base from J, the junction kept 4 bases outside the gene matches. The CDR3 runs to 15 residues. Per germline, CDR1 KGHSH and CDR2 LQKENI. CDR3 bases: TGTGCCAGCTCACAGGGGGCTGGGAGCAATCAGCCCCAGCATTTT. Its translation is CASSQGAGSNQPQHF.

V and J are TRBV5-6 and TRBJ1-1, with D hard to call. V shed 0 bases and J shed 6 bases, with 9 bases lying between them. Germline CDR1 and CDR2: SGHDT and YYEEEE. The CDR3 extends over 13 amino acids. The CDR3 loop reads CASSLGQAPEAFF. CDR3 DNA sequence: TGTGCCAGCAGCTTGGGGCAGGCCCCTGAAGCTTTCTTT.

The chain carries TRBV7-2 and TRBJ1-4; D is perhaps TRBD1 (6 bases). The V and J ends lost 0 bases and 0 bases respectively, with 11 bases between them. The CDR3 has 17 amino acids. Per germline, CDR1 SGHTA and CDR2 FQGNSA. CDR3 amino acids: CASSLAGAHTTNEKLFF. The CDR3 DNA reads as TGTGCCAGCAGCTTAGCGGGGGCGCATACAACTAATGAAAAACTGTTTTTT.

This chain links TRBV5-5 with TRBJ2-1, with D perhaps matching TRBD2 (5 bases). The CDR3 length is 14 residues. V was cut by 1 base and J by 6 bases, with 11 bases left in between. Germline lookup yields CDR1 SGHKS and CDR2 YYEKEE (reference sequence). The CDR3 reads CASSLSVLANEQFF. The CDR3 DNA sequence: TGTGCCAGCAGCTTGTCGGTCCTAGCCAATGAGCAGTTCTTC. Combining the CDR3 with reference TRBV5-5 and TRBJ2-1 gives the whole variable domain DAGVTQSPTHLIKTRGQQVTLRCSPISGHKSVSWYQQVLGQGPQFIFQYYEKEERGRGNFPDRFSARQFPNYSSELNVNALLLGDSALYLCASSLSVLANEQFFGPGTRLTVL.